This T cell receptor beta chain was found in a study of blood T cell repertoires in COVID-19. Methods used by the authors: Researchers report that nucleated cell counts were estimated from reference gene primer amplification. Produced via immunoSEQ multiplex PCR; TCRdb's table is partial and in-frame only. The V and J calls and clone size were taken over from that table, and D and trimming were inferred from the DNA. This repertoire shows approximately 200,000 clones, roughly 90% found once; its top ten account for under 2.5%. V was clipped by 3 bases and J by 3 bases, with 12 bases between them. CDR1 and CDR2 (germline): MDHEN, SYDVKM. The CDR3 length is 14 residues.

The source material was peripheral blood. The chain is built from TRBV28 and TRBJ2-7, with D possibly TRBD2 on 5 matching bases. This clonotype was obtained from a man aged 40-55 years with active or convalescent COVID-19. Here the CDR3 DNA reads TGTGCCAGCAGTTTGGGAGCGCGGAGCTACGAGCAGTACTTC. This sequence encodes CASSLGARSYEQYF.